This T cell receptor beta chain was identified in a study of CD8+ T cells in alopecia areata. General study results and limits: Clarity of TCR sharing across patients fell short of that in mice, possibly HLA-related. Links between baseline CD8+ expansion and response need larger treated cohorts.

Only a few counts were recorded for this clone. Its antigen is undetermined. Germline V gives CDR1 SGHNT, CDR2 YYREEE (reference sequence). This CDR3 comprises 14 residues. V was trimmed by 5 bases and J by 8 bases, leaving 17 bases between them. The treatment here: oral pan-JAK inhibitor, 5-10 mg twice daily. The sequencing template was cDNA reverse transcribed from extracted RNA. Sequencing used immunoSEQ multiplex PCR; TCRdb keeps in-frame clones, though not all of them. The table shows hundreds of thousands of clones, with 35% to 40% occurring only once. The rearrangement joins TRBV5-4 to TRBJ2-1; D is perhaps TRBD2 (6 bases). This clonotype originated in a human donor with alopecia areata. Sequences were derived from CD4+ T cells sorted from blood, sampled at approximately week 31, from a patient treated with tofacitinib. As DNA, the CDR3 is TGTGCCAGCAGACCGACTAGTATCACAGATGAGCAGTTCTTC. Translated, it gives CASRPTSITDEQFF.